This TCR beta chain was found in a study of blood T cells in healthy people across ages (dated by TCRdb to the mid-2010s). The study in broad terms: Template switching captured roughly one uniquely barcoded TCR beta cDNA molecule per two T cells in model experiments. The study measured age-related changes in TCR beta repertoire diversity using deep sequencing normalized with unique cDNA molecular identifiers. Four age groups were formed from the donors: young (average 16 years), middle-aged (just under 40), aged (around 68) and long-lived (around 82). To avoid experimental bias, donors of different ages were spread randomly across the sequencing lanes. Two additional independent replicas of 1 million unique cDNA reads from the same blood draw were analyzed for two donors (one aged 18 to 30 and one aged 80 or older).

Donors were a few dozen systemically healthy Caucasian individuals from Russia aged roughly 6 to 90 years. Each donor gave about 10 milliliters of peripheral blood, drawn into EDTA-treated Vacutainer tubes. Ficoll-Paque density-gradient centrifugation was used to isolate PBMCs, with at least 6.5 million per sample. Trizol reagent was used to extract total RNA from PBMCs, with at least 5.5 micrograms per sample. The percentages of naive CD45RAhigh/CD27high T cells were determined by flow cytometry on a PBMC aliquot from every donor. Notes on this clonotype: Its antigen is not yet known. The germline gene is not matched at one end of the junction; a read error may be the cause.

CDR3 length: 14 amino acids, cysteine to phenylalanine. The CDR3 DNA has 42 bases and is translated from base 1. Taken from the germline V gene, the CDR1 and CDR2 loops are SNHLY and FYNNEI. Library method: 5' RACE. A second PCR of about 7 to 12 cycles was run with a J-beta primer mix and a sample-barcoded 5' primer. Each TCR beta cDNA molecule received a unique molecular identifier from a template-switch 5' adaptor carrying 12 random nucleotides. Each sample yielded at least 3 million CDR3-containing paired-end reads. First-strand cDNA was synthesized from all RNA with the Mint cDNA synthesis kit, primed by a TRBC-specific oligonucleotide. After uracil-DNA glycosylase treatment, a first 18-cycle PCR used universal primers M1SS and BC2_uni_R on all cDNA. The original methods were these. Each sample was normalized by randomly selecting 1 million high-quality reads, each carrying a distinct molecular identifier. Instead of being binned into consensus sequences, reads that shared molecular identifiers were thrown out. CDR3 identification, clonotype clustering and error correction used MiTCR with a Q25 quality threshold and the strictest error-elimination algorithm. A nonparametric unseen species model using Euler transformation provided a lower-bound estimate of total TCR beta diversity. The public reads were reanalyzed by TCRdb: fastp trimming at Q25, MiXCR alignment, in-frame beta chains only. Entries are consolidated by CDR3 protein sequence, retaining the most common genes and DNA. TCRdb, not the original authors, processed these V and J calls. The sample yields approximately 2,000,000 distinct CDR3 sequences; approximately 39% were counted once. More than 20% of the sample is in the top ten clones.

Summary of the overall study and its limitations: Bulk unsorted PBMC profiling prevented conclusive comparison of naive and antigen-experienced compartments. Observed TCR beta diversity per million T cells fell roughly linearly with age, and a significant reduction was already apparent by age roughly 41. Estimates of total diversity from one million sequenced T cells were regarded as lower bounds and underestimates. The CMV infection status of donors was not known, potentially confounding age-related changes in expanded clonotypes. The percentage of naive T cells measured by flow cytometry correlated strongly with observed TCR beta diversity. The long-lived group showed more naive CD4+ T cells, fewer expanded clones and increased TCR diversity than the aged group, suggesting age selection.

The sequence came from a human donor in good health. The chain employs TRBV2 and TRBJ1-1, with 7 junctional bases fitting TRBD1. The sequencing input was blood. CDR3 protein: CASEAGDSSTEAFF. The nucleotide sequence is TGTGCTTCCGAAGCAGGGGACAGCAGCACTGAGGCTTTCTTT.